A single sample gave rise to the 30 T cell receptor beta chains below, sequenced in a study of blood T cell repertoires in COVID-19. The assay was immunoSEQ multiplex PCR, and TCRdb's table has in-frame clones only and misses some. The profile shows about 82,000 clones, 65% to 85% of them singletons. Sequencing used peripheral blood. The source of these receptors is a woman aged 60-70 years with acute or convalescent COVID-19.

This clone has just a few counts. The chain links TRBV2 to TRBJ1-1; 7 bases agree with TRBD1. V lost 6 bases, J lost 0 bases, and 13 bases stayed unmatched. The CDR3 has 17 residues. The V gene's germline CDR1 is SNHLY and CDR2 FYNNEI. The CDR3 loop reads CASRAAPTGIMNTEAFF. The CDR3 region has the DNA TGTGCCAGCAGGGCTGCCCCGACAGGGATAATGAACACTGAAGCTTTCTTT.

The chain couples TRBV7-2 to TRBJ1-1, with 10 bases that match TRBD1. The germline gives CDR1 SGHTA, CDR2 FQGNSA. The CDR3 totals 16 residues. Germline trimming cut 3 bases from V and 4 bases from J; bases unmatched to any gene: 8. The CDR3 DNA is TGTGCCAGCAGCTTGACAGGGGGCGGTTGGAGCACTGAAGCTTTCTTT. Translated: CASSLTGGGWSTEAFF.

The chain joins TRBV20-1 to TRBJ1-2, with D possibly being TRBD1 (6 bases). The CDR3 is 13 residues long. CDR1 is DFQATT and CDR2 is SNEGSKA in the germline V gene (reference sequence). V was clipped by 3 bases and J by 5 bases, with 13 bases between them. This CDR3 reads CSASQGGAYGYTF. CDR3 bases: TGCAGTGCTAGTCAAGGGGGGGCATATGGCTACACCTTC.

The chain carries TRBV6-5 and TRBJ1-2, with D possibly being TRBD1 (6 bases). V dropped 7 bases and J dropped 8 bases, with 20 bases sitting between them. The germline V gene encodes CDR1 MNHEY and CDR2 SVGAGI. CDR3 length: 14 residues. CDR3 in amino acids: CASKAQGGGGGYTF. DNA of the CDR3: TGTGCCAGCAAAGCACAGGGCGGCGGGGGGGGCTACACCTTC.

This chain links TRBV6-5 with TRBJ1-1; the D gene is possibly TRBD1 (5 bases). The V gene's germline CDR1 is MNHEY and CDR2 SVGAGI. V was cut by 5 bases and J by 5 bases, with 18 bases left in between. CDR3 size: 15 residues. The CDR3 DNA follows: TGTGCCAGCAGTCTAAAGCACGGGGGAAGGACTGAAGCTTTCTTT. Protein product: CASSLKHGGRTEAFF.

CDR3 protein: CSTRTGADAEAFF. Written as DNA, the CDR3 is TGCAGCACACGGACAGGGGCGGACGCTGAAGCTTTCTTT. This chain connects TRBV29-1 to TRBJ1-1; TRBD1 aligns across 9 bases. The CDR3 loop spans 13 amino acids. In germline, CDR1 is SQVTM, CDR2 ANQGSEA. V lost 8 bases and J lost 6; bases outside the gene matches: 10.

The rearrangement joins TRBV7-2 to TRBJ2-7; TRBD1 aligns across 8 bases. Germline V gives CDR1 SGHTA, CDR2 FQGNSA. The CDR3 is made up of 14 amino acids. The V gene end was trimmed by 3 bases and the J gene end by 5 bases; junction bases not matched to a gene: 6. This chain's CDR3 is CASSFAGGYDEQYF. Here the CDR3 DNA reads TGTGCCAGCAGCTTTGCAGGGGGCTATGACGAGCAGTACTTC. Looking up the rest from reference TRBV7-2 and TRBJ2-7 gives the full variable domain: GAGVSQSPSNKVTEKGKDVELRCDPISGHTALYWYRQSLGQGLEFLIYFQGNSAPDKSGLPSDRFSAERTGGSVSTLTIQRTQQEDSAVYLCASSFAGGYDEQYFGPGTRLTVT.

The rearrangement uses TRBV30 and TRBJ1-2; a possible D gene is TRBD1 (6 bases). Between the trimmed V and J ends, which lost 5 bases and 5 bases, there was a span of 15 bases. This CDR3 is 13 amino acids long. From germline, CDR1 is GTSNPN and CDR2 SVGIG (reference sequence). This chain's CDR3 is CAWYSIGQYGYTF. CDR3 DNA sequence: TGTGCCTGGTACTCCATCGGACAGTATGGCTACACCTTC.

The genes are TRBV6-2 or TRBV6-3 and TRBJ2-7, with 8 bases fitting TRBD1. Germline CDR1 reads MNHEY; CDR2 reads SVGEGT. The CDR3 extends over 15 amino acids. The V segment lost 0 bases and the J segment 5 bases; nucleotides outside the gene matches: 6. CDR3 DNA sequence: TGTGCCAGCAGTTACTCTGCCAGGGGGCTGGACGAGCAGTACTTC. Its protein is CASSYSARGLDEQYF.

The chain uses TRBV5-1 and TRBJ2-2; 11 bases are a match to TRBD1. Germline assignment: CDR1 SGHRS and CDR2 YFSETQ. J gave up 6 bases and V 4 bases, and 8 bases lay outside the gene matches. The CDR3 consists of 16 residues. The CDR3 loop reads CASSPRTGGNAGELFF. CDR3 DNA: TGCGCCAGCAGCCCGCGGACAGGGGGCAACGCCGGGGAGCTGTTTTTT.

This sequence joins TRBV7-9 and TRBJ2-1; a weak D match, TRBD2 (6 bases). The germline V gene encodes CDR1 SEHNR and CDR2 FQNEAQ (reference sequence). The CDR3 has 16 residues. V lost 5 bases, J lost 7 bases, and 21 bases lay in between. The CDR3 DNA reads TGTGCCAGCAGCGCAAAGGGACTGCGGGGAATTAATGAGCAGTTCTTC. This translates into CASSAKGLRGINEQFF.

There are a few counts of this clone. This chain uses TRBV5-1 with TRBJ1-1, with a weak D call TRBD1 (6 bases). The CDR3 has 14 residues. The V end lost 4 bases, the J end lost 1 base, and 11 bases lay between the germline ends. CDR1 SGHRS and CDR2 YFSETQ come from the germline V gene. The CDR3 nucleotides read TGCGCCAGCAGCCCATTGACAGGGAACACTGAAGCTTTCTTT. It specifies CASSPLTGNTEAFF. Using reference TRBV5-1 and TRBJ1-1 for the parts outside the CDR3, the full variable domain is KAGVTQTPRYLIKTRGQQVTLSCSPISGHRSVSWYQQTPGQGLQFLFEYFSETQRNKGNFPGRFSGRQFSNSRSEMNVSTLELGDSALYLCASSPLTGNTEAFFGQGTRLTVV.

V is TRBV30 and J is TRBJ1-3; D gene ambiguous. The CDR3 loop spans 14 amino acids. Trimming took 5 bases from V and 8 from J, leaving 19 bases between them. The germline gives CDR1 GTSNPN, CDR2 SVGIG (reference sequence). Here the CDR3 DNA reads TGTGCCTGGGGAGGTGAAGTCTCGGCGGACACCATATATTTT. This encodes CAWGGEVSADTIYF.

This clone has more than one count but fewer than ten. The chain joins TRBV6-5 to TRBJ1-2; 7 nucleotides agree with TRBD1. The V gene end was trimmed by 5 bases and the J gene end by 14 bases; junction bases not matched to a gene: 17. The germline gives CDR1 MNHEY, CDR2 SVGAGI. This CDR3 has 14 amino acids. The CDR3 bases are TGTGCCAGCAGTCAACTACCGGGACAGTCTGGCGGAACCTTC. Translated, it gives CASSQLPGQSGGTF.

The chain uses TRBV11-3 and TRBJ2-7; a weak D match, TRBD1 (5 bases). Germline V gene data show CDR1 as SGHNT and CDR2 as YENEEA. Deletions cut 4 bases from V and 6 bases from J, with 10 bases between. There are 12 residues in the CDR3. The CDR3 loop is CASSSRGLEQYF. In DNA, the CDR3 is TGTGCCAGCAGCTCTAGGGGCCTCGAGCAGTACTTC.

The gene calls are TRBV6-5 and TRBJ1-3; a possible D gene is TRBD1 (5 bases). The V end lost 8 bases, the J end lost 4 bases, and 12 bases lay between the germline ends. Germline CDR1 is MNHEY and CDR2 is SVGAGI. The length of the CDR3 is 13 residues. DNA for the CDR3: TGTGCCAGCTCACCAGGGATCGGAAACACCATATATTTT. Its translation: CASSPGIGNTIYF.

The CDR3 loop is CASSQDVQYEQYF. CDR3 DNA sequence: TGCGCCAGCAGCCAAGATGTCCAGTACGAGCAGTACTTC. This chain uses TRBV4-3 with TRBJ2-7, with D uncertain. This CDR3 is 13 amino acids long. Per the germline V gene, CDR1 is LGHNA and CDR2 is YSLEER. V gave up 0 bases and J gave up 4 bases, with 7 bases separating them.

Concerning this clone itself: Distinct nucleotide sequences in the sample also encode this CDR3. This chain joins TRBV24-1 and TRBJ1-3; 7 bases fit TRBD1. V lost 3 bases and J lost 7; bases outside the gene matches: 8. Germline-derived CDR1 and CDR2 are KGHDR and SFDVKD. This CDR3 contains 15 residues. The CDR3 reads CATSDPTGPGNTIYF. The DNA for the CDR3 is TGTGCCACCAGTGATCCGACAGGGCCGGGGAACACCATATATTTT.

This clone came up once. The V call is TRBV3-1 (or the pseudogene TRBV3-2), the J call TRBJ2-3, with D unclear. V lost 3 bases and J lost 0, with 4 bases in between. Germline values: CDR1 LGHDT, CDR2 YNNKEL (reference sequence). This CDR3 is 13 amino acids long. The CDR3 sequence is CASSQASTDTQYF. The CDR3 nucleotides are TGTGCCAGCAGCCAGGCTAGCACAGATACGCAGTATTTT.

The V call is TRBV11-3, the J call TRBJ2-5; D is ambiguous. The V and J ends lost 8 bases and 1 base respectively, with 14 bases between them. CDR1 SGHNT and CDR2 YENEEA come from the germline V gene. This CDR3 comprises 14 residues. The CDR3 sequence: CASRPEAIQETQYF. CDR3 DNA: TGTGCCAGCCGGCCCGAGGCTATCCAAGAGACCCAGTACTTC. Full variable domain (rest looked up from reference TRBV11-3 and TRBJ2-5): EAGVVQSPRYKIIEKKQPVAFWCNPISGHNTLYWYLQNLGQGPELLIRYENEEAVDDSQLPKDRFSAERLKGVDSTLKIQPAELGDSAVYLCASRPEAIQETQYFGPGTRLLVL.

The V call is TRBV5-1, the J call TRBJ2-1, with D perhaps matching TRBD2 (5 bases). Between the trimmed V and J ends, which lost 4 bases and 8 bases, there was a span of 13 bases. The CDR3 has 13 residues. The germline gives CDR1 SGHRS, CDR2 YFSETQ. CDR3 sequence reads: CASSAEPGDEQFF. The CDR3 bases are TGCGCCAGCAGCGCTGAGCCCGGGGATGAGCAGTTCTTC.

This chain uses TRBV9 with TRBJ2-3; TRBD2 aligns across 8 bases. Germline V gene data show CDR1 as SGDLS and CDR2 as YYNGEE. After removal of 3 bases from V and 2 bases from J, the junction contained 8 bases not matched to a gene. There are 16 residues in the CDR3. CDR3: CASSATSATLTDTQYF. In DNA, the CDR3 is TGTGCCAGCAGCGCGACTAGCGCGACCCTCACAGATACGCAGTATTTT. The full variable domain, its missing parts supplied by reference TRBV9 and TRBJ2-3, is DSGVTQTPKHLITATGQRVTLRCSPRSGDLSVYWYQQSLDQGLQFLIQYYNGEERAKGNILERFSAQQFPDLHSELNLSSLELGDSALYFCASSATSATLTDTQYFGPGTRLTVL.

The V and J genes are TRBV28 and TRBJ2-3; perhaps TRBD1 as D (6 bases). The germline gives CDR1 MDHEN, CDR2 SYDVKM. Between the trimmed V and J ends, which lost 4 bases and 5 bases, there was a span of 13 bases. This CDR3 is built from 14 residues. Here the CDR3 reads CASSSPAGVDTQYF. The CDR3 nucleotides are TGTGCCAGCAGTTCCCCAGCAGGGGTAGATACGCAGTATTTT.

The CDR3 DNA is TGTGCCACCGTCGCGGGGCCCCGCATCGAGCAGTACTTC. This sequence encodes CATVAGPRIEQYF. This chain links TRBV6-5 with TRBJ2-7, with D maybe TRBD2 (6 bases). The CDR3 totals 13 residues. V was cut by 10 bases and J by 6 bases, with 19 bases left in between. Germline CDR1 MNHEY, CDR2 SVGAGI.

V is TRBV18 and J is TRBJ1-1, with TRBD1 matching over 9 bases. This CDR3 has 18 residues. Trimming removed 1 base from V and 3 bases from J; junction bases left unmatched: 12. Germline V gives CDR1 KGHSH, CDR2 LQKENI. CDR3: CASSPRGLQGARDTEAFF. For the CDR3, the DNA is TGTGCCAGCTCACCACGCGGATTACAGGGGGCTCGCGACACTGAAGCTTTCTTT.

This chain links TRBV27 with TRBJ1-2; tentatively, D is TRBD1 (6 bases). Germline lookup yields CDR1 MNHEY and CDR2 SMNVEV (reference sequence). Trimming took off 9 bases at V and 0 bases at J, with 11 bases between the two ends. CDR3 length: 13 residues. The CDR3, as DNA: TGTGCCAGTCGGGACACGTCTAACTATGGCTACACCTTC. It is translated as CASRDTSNYGYTF.

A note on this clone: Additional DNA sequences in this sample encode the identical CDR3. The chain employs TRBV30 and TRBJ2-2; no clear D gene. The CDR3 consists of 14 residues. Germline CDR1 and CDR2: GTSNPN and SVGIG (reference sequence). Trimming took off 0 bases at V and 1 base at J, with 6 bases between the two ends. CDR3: CAWSVLLNTGELFF. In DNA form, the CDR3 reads TGTGCCTGGAGTGTCTTATTGAACACCGGGGAGCTGTTTTTT. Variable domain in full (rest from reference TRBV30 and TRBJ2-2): SQTIHQWPATLVQPVGSPLSLECTVEGTSNPNLYWYRQAAGRGLQLLFYSVGIGQISSEVPQNLSASRPQDRQFILSSKKLLLSDSGFYLCAWSVLLNTGELFFGEGSRLTVL.

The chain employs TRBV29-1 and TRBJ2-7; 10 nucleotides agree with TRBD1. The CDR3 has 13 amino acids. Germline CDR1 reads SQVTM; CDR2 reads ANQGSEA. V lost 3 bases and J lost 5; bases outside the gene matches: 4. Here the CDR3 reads CSVETGGVDEQYF. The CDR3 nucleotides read TGCAGCGTTGAGACAGGGGGCGTAGACGAGCAGTACTTC.

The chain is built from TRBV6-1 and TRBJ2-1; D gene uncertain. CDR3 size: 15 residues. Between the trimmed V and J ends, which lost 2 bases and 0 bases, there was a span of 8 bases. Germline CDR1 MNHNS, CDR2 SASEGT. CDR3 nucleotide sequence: TGTGCCAGCAGTGAACTGCAGGTCTCCTACAATGAGCAGTTCTTC. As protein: CASSELQVSYNEQFF.

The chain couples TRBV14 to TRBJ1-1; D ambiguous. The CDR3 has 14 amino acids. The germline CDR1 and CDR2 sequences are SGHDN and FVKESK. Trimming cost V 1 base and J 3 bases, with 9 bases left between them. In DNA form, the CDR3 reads TGTGCCAGCAGCCAAGTAACGGGTTACACTGAAGCTTTCTTT. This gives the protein CASSQVTGYTEAFF.